This entry is about one T cell receptor beta chain. Its antigen is unidentified. The junction shows a germline mismatch at one end, possibly a read error. The record originates from a study of cytomegalovirus exposure and HLA in healthy donors. Broader study findings: In vitro checks showed that a few CMV-associated chains really do target CMV antigens. CMV serostatus was the only recorded immune exposure for donors. Presence/absence analyses assumed roughly uniform sequencing depth across donors.

The CDR3 spans 15 residues. Germline lookup yields CDR1 SEHNR and CDR2 FQNEAQ (reference sequence). The PCR made use of 60 Vbeta and 13 Jbeta primers. Repertoires were generated with immunoSEQ multiplex PCR, while TCRdb's copy carries only in-frame clones and drops some. In the table there are 95,000 to 100,000 clones, 60% to 80% of which are singletons. This chain connects TRBV7-9 to TRBJ2-2; 12 bases line up with TRBD1. Source material: PBMCs. The clonotype comes from a female donor in good health and CMV-seronegative. The CDR3 is CSSSSGQGAPGELFF. The CDR3 DNA reads TGTTCCAGCAGCTCGGGACAGGGGGCTCCCGGGGAGCTGTTTTTT.